This TCR beta chain was documented in a study of blood T cell repertoires in COVID-19. Study-wide background: Whether acute or convalescent, the COVID-19 samples came from the United States, Italy and Spain.

Here immunoSEQ multiplex PCR was the method, and the copy in TCRdb shows in-frame clones only, minus some. The sample lists over 70,000 clones; about nine tenths were seen once. V lost 4 bases to trimming and J lost 5 bases; unmatched junction nucleotides: 5. Looked up from germline, CDR1 is LGHDT and CDR2 is YNNKEL (reference sequence). There are 14 residues in the CDR3. Sequencing input: peripheral blood. The receptor comes from a human donor in a cohort sampled during active COVID-19. The genes are TRBV3-1 (or the pseudogene TRBV3-2) and TRBJ2-5, with TRBD2 matching over 9 bases. The CDR3 DNA reads TGTGCCAGCAGCCTCGGACTAGCGAGGGAGACCCAGTACTTC. It codes for CASSLGLARETQYF.